The present TCR beta chain was sequenced within a study of molecular identifiers for immune sequencing clone quantification. Turning to the study itself: RNA, taken in replicates from 20,000 or 100,000 naive CD8 cells, was split five ways, with four sequenced.

As previously described, bulk TCR libraries were made using listed TCR primers. One entry per CDR3 protein, called by TCRdb with MiXCR from the PCR reads. The sample gives tens of thousands of distinct CDR3 sequences, roughly 19% of which show up once; more than 0.9% is in the top ten. General study results and limits: Same-barcode identical TCR molecules could make highly expanded clones look smaller than they are.

This clonotype was seen many times. The antigen is unknown. Trimming shortened V by 0 bases and J by 0 bases, and 15 bases separated the two germline ends. Germline V lookup: CDR1 SGHVS, CDR2 FQNEAQ. The CDR3 consists of 18 residues. This sequence originates from a human donor in good health. Some libraries in this study had Jurkat cell RNA spiked in. The source material was naive CD8+ T cells from blood, with Jurkat cell RNA spiked in. Subset reported: FACS-sorted CD8+CD4-CCR7+CD45RA+ naive T cells. J is TRBJ2-1 and V is TRBV7-8; no definite D call. DNA of the CDR3: TGTGCCAGCAGCTTAGCGAATAGAGCGTTTGACTCCTACAATGAGCAGTTCTTC. Its translation is CASSLANRAFDSYNEQFF.